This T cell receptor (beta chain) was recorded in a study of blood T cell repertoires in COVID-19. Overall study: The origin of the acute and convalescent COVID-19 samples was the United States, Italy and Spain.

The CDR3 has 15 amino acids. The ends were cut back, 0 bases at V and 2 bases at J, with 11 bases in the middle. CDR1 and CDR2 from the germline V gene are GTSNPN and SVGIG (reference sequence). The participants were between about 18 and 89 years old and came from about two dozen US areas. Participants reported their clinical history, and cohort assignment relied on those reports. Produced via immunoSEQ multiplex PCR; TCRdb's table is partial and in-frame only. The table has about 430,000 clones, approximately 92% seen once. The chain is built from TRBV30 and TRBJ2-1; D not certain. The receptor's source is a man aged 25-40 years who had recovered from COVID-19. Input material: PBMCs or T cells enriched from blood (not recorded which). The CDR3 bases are TGTGCCTGGAGTGTACTAAGGCTGGCCTACAATGAGCAGTTCTTC. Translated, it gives CAWSVLRLAYNEQFF.